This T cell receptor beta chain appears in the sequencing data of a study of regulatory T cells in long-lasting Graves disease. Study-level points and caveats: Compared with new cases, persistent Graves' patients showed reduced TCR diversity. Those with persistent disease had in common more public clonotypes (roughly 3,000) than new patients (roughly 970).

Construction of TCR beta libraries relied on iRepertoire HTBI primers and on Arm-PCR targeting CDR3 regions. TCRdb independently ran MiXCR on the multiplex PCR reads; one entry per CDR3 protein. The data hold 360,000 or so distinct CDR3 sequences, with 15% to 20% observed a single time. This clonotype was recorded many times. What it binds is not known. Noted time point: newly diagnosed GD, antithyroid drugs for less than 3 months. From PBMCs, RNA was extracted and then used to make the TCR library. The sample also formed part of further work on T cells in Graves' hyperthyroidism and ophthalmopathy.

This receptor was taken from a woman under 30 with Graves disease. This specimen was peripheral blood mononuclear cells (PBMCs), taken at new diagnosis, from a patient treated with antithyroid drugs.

The chain's CDR3 is CSAREEDYLTNEQFF. DNA of the CDR3: TGCAGTGCTAGAGAGGAGGATTACTTGACCAATGAGCAGTTCTTC. J is TRBJ2-1 and V is TRBV20-1, with D possibly matching TRBD2 (5 bases). Looked up from germline, CDR1 is DFQATT and CDR2 is SNEGSKA (reference sequence). Trimming left V 0 bases short and J 6 bases short, with 15 bases between. This CDR3 spans 15 amino acids.